The present entry profiles one T cell receptor (beta chain) with its context. Sequenced by immunoSEQ multiplex PCR; TCRdb stores in-frame clones only, minus some. This sample has hundreds of thousands of clones; over 75% occur once, and the top ten carry 0.008% to 0.011%. These data originate in a study of shared T cell receptors in the human thymus. Trimming removed 4 bases at V and 0 bases at J, with 10 bases between. Germline assignment: CDR1 LGHNA and CDR2 YNFKEQ. This CDR3 has 15 amino acids. The data were also submitted as part of a second study, on human thymus T cells. That source reports: The thymus was resected at corrective cardiac surgery. As related research reported, thymic repertoires overlapped highly among unrelated individuals.

The clonotype originates from a boy under two years old with a congenital heart defect. The sample taken for sequencing was thymocytes. The chain couples TRBV4-2 to TRBJ2-4, with no clear D. The CDR3 here is CASSPHTLAKNIQYF. The CDR3 DNA reads TGTGCCAGCAGCCCCCACACCTTAGCCAAAAACATTCAGTACTTC.